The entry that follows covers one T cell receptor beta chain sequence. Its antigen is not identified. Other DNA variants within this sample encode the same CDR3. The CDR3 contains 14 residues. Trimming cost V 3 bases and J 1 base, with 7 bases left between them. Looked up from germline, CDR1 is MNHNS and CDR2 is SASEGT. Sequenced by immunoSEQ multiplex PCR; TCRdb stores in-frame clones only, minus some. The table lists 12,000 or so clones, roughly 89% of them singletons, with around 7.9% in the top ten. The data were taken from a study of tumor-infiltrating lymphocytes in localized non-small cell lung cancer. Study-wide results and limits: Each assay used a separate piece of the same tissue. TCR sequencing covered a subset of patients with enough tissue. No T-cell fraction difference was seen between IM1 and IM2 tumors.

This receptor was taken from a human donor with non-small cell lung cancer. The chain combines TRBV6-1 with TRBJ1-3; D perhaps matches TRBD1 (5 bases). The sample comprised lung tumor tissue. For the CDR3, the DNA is TGTGCCAGCAGTGACGGGGCGTCTGGAAACACCATATATTTT. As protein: CASSDGASGNTIYF.